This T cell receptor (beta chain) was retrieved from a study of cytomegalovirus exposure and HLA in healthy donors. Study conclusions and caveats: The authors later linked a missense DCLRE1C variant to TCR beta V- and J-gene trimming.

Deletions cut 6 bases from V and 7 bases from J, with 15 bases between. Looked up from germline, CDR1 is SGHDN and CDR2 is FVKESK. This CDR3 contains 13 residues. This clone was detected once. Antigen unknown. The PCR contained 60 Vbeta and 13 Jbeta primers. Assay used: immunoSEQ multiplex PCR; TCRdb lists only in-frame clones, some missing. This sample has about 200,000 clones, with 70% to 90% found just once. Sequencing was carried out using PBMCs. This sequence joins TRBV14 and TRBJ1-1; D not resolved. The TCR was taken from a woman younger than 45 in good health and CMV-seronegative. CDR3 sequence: CASSPLDGVEAFF. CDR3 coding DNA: TGTGCCAGCAGTCCACTAGACGGGGTTGAAGCTTTCTTT.